The clone carrying this T cell receptor (beta chain) has ten or more counts. Its antigen remains unknown. As an off-target read in a library built for alpha chains, this beta chain has a frequency of little significance. Described time point: sample taken at primary tumor resection. Untreated early-stage non-small cell lung cancer patients, fewer than 85 in total, were the donors. The input material, whole RNA from tumor, nontumor lung or frozen PBMC, was sequenced unsorted. The CDR3 extends over 13 amino acids. Trimming stripped 2 bases from V and 4 bases from J, with 8 bases between. The data were taken from a study of spatial heterogeneity in lung cancer. Background on the study: In tumor regions TCR transcript counts correlated strongly with a matched bulk RNA-seq T cell module score.

Each CDR3 protein gets one entry after TCRdb re-called the 5' RACE reads with MiXCR. The table lists 12,000 to 15,000 distinct CDR3 sequences, around 5% of them singletons. Whole-study results and caveats: As ubiquitous and regional nonsynonymous mutations varied, counts of ubiquitous and regional expanded TCRs tracked them, respectively. Counts of expanded intratumoral alpha and beta TCRs tracked tumor mutation counts.

The chain carries TRBV12-3 or TRBV12-4 and TRBJ1-1; D unresolved. The starting material was lung tumor tissue, obtained at surgery. This clonotype was obtained from a female donor with early-stage non-small cell lung cancer. The CDR3 sequence: CASSLWGGTEAFF. The DNA of the CDR3 is TGTGCCAGCAGTTTATGGGGTGGCACTGAAGCTTTCTTT.